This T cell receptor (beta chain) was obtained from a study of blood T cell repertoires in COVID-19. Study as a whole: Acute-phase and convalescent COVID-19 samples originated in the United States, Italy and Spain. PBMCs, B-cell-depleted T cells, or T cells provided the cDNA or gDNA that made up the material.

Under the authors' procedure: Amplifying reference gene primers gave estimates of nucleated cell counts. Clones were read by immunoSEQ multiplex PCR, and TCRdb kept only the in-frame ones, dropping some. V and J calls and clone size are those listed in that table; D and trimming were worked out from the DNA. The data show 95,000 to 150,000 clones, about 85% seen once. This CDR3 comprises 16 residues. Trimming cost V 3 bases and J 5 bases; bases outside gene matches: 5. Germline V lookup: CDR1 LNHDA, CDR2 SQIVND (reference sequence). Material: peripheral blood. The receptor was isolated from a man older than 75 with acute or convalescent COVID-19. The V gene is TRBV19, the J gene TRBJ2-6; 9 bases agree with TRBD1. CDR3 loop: CASSMQGQGWANVLTF. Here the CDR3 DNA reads TGTGCCAGTAGTATGCAGGGACAGGGATGGGCCAACGTCCTGACTTTC.